This T cell receptor (beta chain) was retrieved from a study of blood T cell repertoires in COVID-19. Note on this clone: This sample includes further DNA sequences coding for the same CDR3.

The germline V gene encodes CDR1 SGHRS and CDR2 YFSETQ. V shed 4 bases and J 0 bases; nucleotides not matched to a gene: 6. The CDR3 runs 15 residues. Exposed participants came across a COVID-19 case within 2 weeks before study entry. Authors' data handling: Amplified reference gene primers provided the basis for estimating nucleated cell counts. The data were produced by immunoSEQ multiplex PCR, yet TCRdb's version contains in-frame clones alone and is incomplete. V and J calls and clone size are those listed in that table; D and trimming were worked out from the DNA. The table has 250,000 or so clones, 70% to 90% seen once.

Sequenced input: PBMCs or T cells enriched from blood (not recorded which). The gene calls are TRBV5-1 and TRBJ1-2, with 7 bases identical to TRBD1. The clonotype comes from a woman aged 45-59 years who had been exposed to COVID-19. The DNA of the CDR3 is TGCGCCAGCAGCCGAGGGGACAGTTCTAACTATGGCTACACCTTC. This encodes CASSRGDSSNYGYTF. Filled out from reference TRBV5-1 and TRBJ1-2, the complete variable domain reads KAGVTQTPRYLIKTRGQQVTLSCSPISGHRSVSWYQQTPGQGLQFLFEYFSETQRNKGNFPGRFSGRQFSNSRSEMNVSTLELGDSALYLCASSRGDSSNYGYTFGSGTRLTVV.